These T cell receptor beta chains were read from a single sample in a study of blood T cell repertoires in COVID-19. The protocol was immunoSEQ multiplex PCR, while the TCRdb copy is restricted to in-frame clones and leaves out a portion. This sample has more than 150,000 clones, with about 86% found just once. Sequenced input: peripheral blood. These TCRs come from a woman aged 70-85 years with acute or convalescent COVID-19. The CDR3 runs from the conserved cysteine through the conserved F or W. A D gene is named only where the DNA matches it firmly. Some rows have no size entry. The others give once, few or many, or a class for an expanded clone.

>TRBJ2-1|-|TRBD2|TRBV9
TGTGCCAGCAGCAATTTAGCGGGAGATTACAATGAGCAGTTCTTC
CASSNLAGDYNEQFF
>TRBJ1-1|once|-|TRBV9
TGTGCCAGCAGCATGAGCGTGGTGACCACTGAAGCTTTCTTT
CASSMSVVTTEAFF
>TRBJ2-1|once|TRBD1|TRBV7-9
TGTGCCAGCAGCTTTACAGGGGGGTCCTACAATGAGCAGTTCTTC
CASSFTGGSYNEQFF
>TRBJ2-4|-|TRBD2|TRBV7-2
TGTGCCAGCAGCTTAAGACTAGCGGAAGCCAAAAACATTCAGTACTTC
CASSLRLAEAKNIQYF
>TRBJ2-1|-|TRBD1|TRBV5-1
TGCGCCAGCAGACAGGGACAGCTTTACAATGAGCAGTTCTTC
CASRQGQLYNEQFF
>TRBJ1-3|-|TRBD1|TRBV19
TGTGCCAGTACCACAGGGGAAACTGGAAACACCATATATTTT
CASTTGETGNTIYF
>TRBJ2-2|-|TRBD2|TRBV11-2
TGTGCCAGTGAAACTAGCGGGACTAGTGTCCGGGAGCTGTTTTTT
CASETSGTSVRELFF
>TRBJ2-3|-|TRBD2|TRBV9
TGTGCCAGCAGCGTAGGACTAGCGGGAGATACGCAGTATTTT
CASSVGLAGDTQYF
>TRBJ1-2|-|-|TRBV30
TGTGCCTGGTCGCGGTGGCAGGGCCATGGCTACACCTTC
CAWSRWQGHGYTF
>TRBJ1-5|-|-|TRBV6-2/TRBV6-3
TGTGCCAGCAGTTACCCCTCGGTGTCAGGGCGGTACGGTGGTGTTCAGCCCCAGCATTTT
CASSYPSVSGRYGGVQPQHF
>TRBJ1-1|-|TRBD1|TRBV19
TGTGCCAGTAGTACCTCACAGGGGAGTAACACTGAAGCTTTCTTT
CASSTSQGSNTEAFF
>TRBJ2-4|once|-|TRBV4-3
TGCGCCAGCAGCCAAGAGGTCGTGGTTGGGGGGGCTAGCCACTTAGCCAAAAACATTCAGTACTTC
CASSQEVVVGGASHLAKNIQYF
>TRBJ2-3|-|-|TRBV18
TGTGCCAGCTCACCACTTCTAGCGTCCACAGATACGCAGTATTTT
CASSPLLASTDTQYF
>TRBJ2-2|-|-|TRBV11-2
TGTGCCAGCAGCCGCCAGACAGCGAACACCGGGGAGCTGTTTTTT
CASSRQTANTGELFF
>TRBJ1-5|-|-|TRBV3-1/TRBV3-2
TGTGCCAGCAGCCAGCGGCACAATCAGCCCCAGCATTTT
CASSQRHNQPQHF
>TRBJ2-7|-|-|TRBV6-1
TGTGCCAGCAGTGAAGTGGGGGCAAGGCAGTACTTC
CASSEVGARQYF
>TRBJ2-7|-|TRBD1|TRBV28
TGTGCCAGCAGTTTAGGACAGGGGCCCGAGCAGTACTTC
CASSLGQGPEQYF
>TRBJ1-5|few|-|TRBV18
TGTGCCAGCTCACCGACAGTTAGCAATCAGCCCCAGCATTTT
CASSPTVSNQPQHF
>TRBJ2-3|-|TRBD2|TRBV18
TGTGCCAGCTCAGGGGCGGGAGGGCCAGATACGCAGTATTTT
CASSGAGGPDTQYF
>TRBJ2-3|-|-|TRBV4-3
TGCGCCAGCAGCCAAGATGAGGCGTACGCGGGTTACACAGATACGCAGTATTTT
CASSQDEAYAGYTDTQYF
>TRBJ1-5|-|TRBD1|TRBV6-5
TGTGCCAGCAGTTACAAGCAGGGGGCGATTCAGCCCCAGCATTTT
CASSYKQGAIQPQHF
>TRBJ2-5|-|-|TRBV7-8
TGTGCCAGCAGCGACGGGACAAGCCAAGAGACCCAGTACTTC
CASSDGTSQETQYF
>TRBJ1-1|few|-|TRBV30
TGTGCCTGGAGTGTTCAGGGGTTCACTGAAGCTTTCTTT
CAWSVQGFTEAFF
>TRBJ1-3|-|TRBD1|TRBV2
TGTGCCAGCAGGGACAGGGGCTCTGGAAACACCATATATTTT
CASRDRGSGNTIYF
>TRBJ2-3|once|TRBD2|TRBV19
TGTGCCAGTAGGGAGGGACTAGCGGGATATTCCGGTACGCAGTATTTT
CASREGLAGYSGTQYF
>TRBJ1-6|-|-|TRBV6-1
TGTGCCAGCAGTGAAGCAGGGGCCAATTCACCCCTCCACTTT
CASSEAGANSPLHF
>TRBJ2-7|-|TRBD1|TRBV29-1
TGCAGCGCGGGACAGGGGGGCTCCTACGAGCAGTACTTC
CSAGQGGSYEQYF
>TRBJ1-1|-|-|TRBV5-6
TGTGCCAGCAGCTCTGGAGGGCGGCCTACTGAAGCTTTCTTT
CASSSGGRPTEAFF
>TRBJ2-1|-|-|TRBV6-6
TGTGCCAGCAGTTACCGGAGCCTCCTAAACTACAATGAGCAGTTCTTC
CASSYRSLLNYNEQFF
>TRBJ1-2|-|-|TRBV30
TGTGCCTGGAGTTCCATTTATGGCTACACCTTC
CAWSSIYGYTF
>TRBJ2-7|-|-|TRBV30
TGTGCCTGGAGTGCTACGTCGCGGAGCTACTCCTACGAGCAGTACTTC
CAWSATSRSYSYEQYF
>TRBJ1-1|-|-|TRBV27
TGTGCCAGCAGTCAACTCAAGAACACTGAAGCTTTCTTT
CASSQLKNTEAFF
>TRBJ1-6|-|-|TRBV5-5
TGTGCCAGCAGCCCGGACGGGGGGCTAAATTCACCCCTCCACTTT
CASSPDGGLNSPLHF
>TRBJ1-1|-|TRBD1|TRBV5-8
TGTGCCAGCAGCACGGGACAGGGGCCGCTGACTGAAGCTTTCTTT
CASSTGQGPLTEAFF
>TRBJ2-1|-|TRBD1|TRBV6-2/TRBV6-3
TGTGCCAGCAGTTACCTTACGGAAGACAGGGGATCCTACAATGAGCAGTTCTTC
CASSYLTEDRGSYNEQFF
>TRBJ2-3|-|-|TRBV24-1
TGTGCCACCAGTGATCCAACGGGAGCATTCGCAGATACGCAGTATTTT
CATSDPTGAFADTQYF
>TRBJ2-1|-|TRBD1|TRBV6-2/TRBV6-3
TGTGCCAGCAGTTACTCGACAGGGATGGGAGTCTCCTACAATGAGCAGTTCTTC
CASSYSTGMGVSYNEQFF
>TRBJ2-2|few|TRBD2|TRBV19
TGTGCCAGTAGGGTTAAGCGGGAGCGGACCGGGGAGCTGTTTTTT
CASRVKRERTGELFF
>TRBJ1-1|once|TRBD1|TRBV6-5
TGTGCCAGCAGGGACAGGGGGGGGAACACTGAAGCTTTCTTT
CASRDRGGNTEAFF
>TRBJ1-5|-|-|TRBV5-8
TGTGCCAGCAGCTTGGATGGGGCGGAGCCCCAGCATTTT
CASSLDGAEPQHF
>TRBJ2-2|-|TRBD1|TRBV7-6
TGTGCCAGCAGGGGGACAGGGAACACCGGGGAGCTGTTTTTT
CASRGTGNTGELFF
>TRBJ1-5|-|-|TRBV6-5
TGTGCCAGCAGTAAACAGGGTTTGGGCAATCAGCCCCAGCATTTT
CASSKQGLGNQPQHF
>TRBJ1-2|-|-|TRBV6-6
TGTGCCAGCAATATGCATCCCGGGACGGGGGATGGCTACACCTTC
CASNMHPGTGDGYTF
>TRBJ1-1|few|-|TRBV20-1
TGCAGTGCTAGTTACAATGTGGAAGCTTTCTTT
CSASYNVEAFF
>TRBJ1-4|-|-|TRBV21-1
TGTGCCAGCAGCAGGCCCCCCAGGGCATCAACTAATGAAAAACTGTTTTTT
CASSRPPRASTNEKLFF
>TRBJ1-5|-|-|TRBV16
TGTGCCAGCAGCCCACAGAGTTCAGGACCCCAGCATTTT
CASSPQSSGPQHF
>TRBJ2-1|-|-|TRBV2
TGTGCCAGCAGTGAACGTGTTGAGCAGTTCTTC
CASSERVEQFF
>TRBJ2-7|-|TRBD2|TRBV4-2
TGTGCCAGCAGCCAATCACTAGCGGGGATTTACGAGCAGTACTTC
CASSQSLAGIYEQYF
>TRBJ2-7|-|TRBD1|TRBV4-2
TGTGCCAGCAGCCAACGTGACAGGGCGTCCGACGAGCAGTACTTC
CASSQRDRASDEQYF
>TRBJ1-1|-|-|TRBV7-8
TGTGCCAGCAGAGAACAGACCGGGAGTAGGGCTTTCTTT
CASREQTGSRAFF
>TRBJ2-7|once|-|TRBV30
TGTGCCTGGAGTGTCCAGGGATCCTACGAGCAGTACTTC
CAWSVQGSYEQYF
>TRBJ1-3|-|-|TRBV11-2
TGTGCCAGCAGCTTACTGGGAGTCTCTGGAAACACCATATATTTT
CASSLLGVSGNTIYF
>TRBJ2-2|-|-|TRBV6-4
TGTGCCAGCAGTGCCACGGGGTCCCCCGGGGAGCTGTTTTTT
CASSATGSPGELFF
>TRBJ2-7|-|-|TRBV7-9
TGTGCCAGCAGCTTAGCAGTTAGCCCTGGGGAGCAGTACTTC
CASSLAVSPGEQYF
>TRBJ2-1|-|TRBD2|TRBV28
TGTGCCAGCACCGATGGACTAGCGAGGTCCTACAATGAGCAGTTCTTC
CASTDGLARSYNEQFF